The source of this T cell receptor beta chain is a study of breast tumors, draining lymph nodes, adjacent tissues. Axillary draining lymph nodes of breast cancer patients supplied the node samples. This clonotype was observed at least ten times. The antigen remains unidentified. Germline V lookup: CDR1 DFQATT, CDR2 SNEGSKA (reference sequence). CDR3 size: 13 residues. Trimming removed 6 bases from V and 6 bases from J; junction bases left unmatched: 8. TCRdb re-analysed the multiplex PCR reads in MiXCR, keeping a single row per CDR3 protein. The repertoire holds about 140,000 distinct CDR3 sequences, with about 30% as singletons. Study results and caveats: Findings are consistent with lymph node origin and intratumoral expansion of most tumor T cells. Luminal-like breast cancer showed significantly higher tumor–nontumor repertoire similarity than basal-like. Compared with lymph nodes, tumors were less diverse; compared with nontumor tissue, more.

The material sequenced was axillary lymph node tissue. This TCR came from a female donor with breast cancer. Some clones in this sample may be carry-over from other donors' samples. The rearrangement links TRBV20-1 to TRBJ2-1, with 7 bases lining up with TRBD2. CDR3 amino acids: CSAFLGRTNEQFF. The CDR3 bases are TGCAGTGCCTTTCTCGGGAGGACCAATGAGCAGTTCTTC.